This is a list of T cell receptor beta chains from one sample in a study of blood T cell repertoires in COVID-19. Repertoires were generated with immunoSEQ multiplex PCR, while TCRdb's copy carries only in-frame clones and drops some. The data hold roughly 190,000 clones, with around nine tenths observed a single time. Sequencing was carried out using peripheral blood. All receptors derive from a woman aged 40 to 50 who had recovered from COVID-19. Each CDR3 is given with its conserved first and last residue. The order of the fields is D gene, clone size, J gene, V gene, CDR3 DNA, CDR3 protein. The D gene is left open where the match is weak. Rows give clone size only sometimes, using once, few, many, or a class for an expanded clone.

>TRBD2|once|TRBJ2-5|TRBV3-1/TRBV3-2
TGTGCCAGCAGCCATGGGGGACTAGCGGGAGGGCCGATGGAGACCCAGTACTTC
CASSHGGLAGGPMETQYF
>NA|once|TRBJ2-1|TRBV9
TGTGCCAGCAGCCCAACGGTCGAGGGATTACCCCATGAGCAGTTCTTC
CASSPTVEGLPHEQFF
>TRBD1|once|TRBJ2-5|TRBV18
TGTGCCAGCTCACCACTGGGGACAGGGGGTAAAGAGACCCAGTACTTC
CASSPLGTGGKETQYF
>TRBD1|few|TRBJ1-1|TRBV11-2
TGTGCCAGCAGCCCTGGACAGGGACTGAACACTGAAGCTTTCTTT
CASSPGQGLNTEAFF
>NA|NA|TRBJ2-2|TRBV2
TGTGCCAGCAGGCCGGGGACAATGAACACCGGGGAGCTGTTTTTT
CASRPGTMNTGELFF
>TRBD1|once|TRBJ2-7|TRBV6-5
TGTGCCAGCAGTACCGGGACAGGTTACTCCTACGAGCAGTACTTC
CASSTGTGYSYEQYF
>NA|NA|TRBJ2-1|TRBV7-9
TGTGCCAGCAGCCCGGGGGTCGGAAATGAGCAGTTCTTC
CASSPGVGNEQFF
>NA|NA|TRBJ2-7|TRBV18
TGTGCCAGCTCGACCGACAGGTCCAGCACCGAGCAGTACTTC
CASSTDRSSTEQYF
>NA|NA|TRBJ2-7|TRBV5-1
TGCGCCAGCAGCTTGGACATCCGGGGGCAGTACTTC
CASSLDIRGQYF
>TRBD2|NA|TRBJ2-7|TRBV9
TGTGCCAGCAGCGGGGGACTAGAATCCAGCGAGCAGTACTTC
CASSGGLESSEQYF
>TRBD1|NA|TRBJ2-7|TRBV27
TGTGCCAGCAGTTTACGTGGGACAGGTCTCGGCGAGCAGTACTTC
CASSLRGTGLGEQYF
>TRBD1|NA|TRBJ1-6|TRBV9
TGTGCCAGCAGCCTAGACGGGGGACAGGGTAATTCACCCCTCCACTTT
CASSLDGGQGNSPLHF
>TRBD1|NA|TRBJ1-6|TRBV4-3
TGCGCCAGCAGCCAAGGGCAGGGGGCTTCACCCCTCCACTTT
CASSQGQGASPLHF
>NA|NA|TRBJ1-1|TRBV27
TGTGCCAGCATGCCTCAGGGCGTGGGGAACACTGAAGCTTTCTTT
CASMPQGVGNTEAFF
>TRBD2|NA|TRBJ2-2|TRBV14
TGTGCCAGCAGCCAAGTTTCCAGAGCGGGAGGGCCGGTTTTGGACACCGGGGAGCTGTTTTTT
CASSQVSRAGGPVLDTGELFF
>NA|NA|TRBJ2-1|TRBV5-5
TGTGCCAGCAGCTTGGTTTCGGGTGATGAGCAGTTCTTC
CASSLVSGDEQFF
>NA|NA|TRBJ1-6|TRBV14
TGTGCCAGCAGCGATATTCGCGGGACGGGGAATTCACCCCTCCACTTT
CASSDIRGTGNSPLHF
>NA|NA|TRBJ1-4|TRBV3-1/TRBV3-2
TGTGCCAGCAGCCAAGATCGAGGACGGGAAAATGAAAAACTGTTTTTT
CASSQDRGRENEKLFF
>NA|NA|TRBJ1-1|TRBV11-2
TGTGCCAGCAGCTTTGTATACACTGAAGCTTTCTTT
CASSFVYTEAFF
>NA|NA|TRBJ2-7|TRBV12-3/TRBV12-4
TGTGCCAGCAGTGCTAGCGCCCACGAGCAGTACTTC
CASSASAHEQYF
>NA|few|TRBJ2-7|TRBV7-9
TGTGCCAGCAGCTTACTACCGAATGCCTACGAGCAGTACTTC
CASSLLPNAYEQYF
>TRBD2|NA|TRBJ2-1|TRBV30
TGTGCCTGGAGTGTACATAGGACTAGCGGGAGGTTGGATGAGCAGTTCTTC
CAWSVHRTSGRLDEQFF
>NA|NA|TRBJ2-7|TRBV19
TGTGCCAGTAGTATGGGGGCAGGCTACGAGCAGTACTTC
CASSMGAGYEQYF
>TRBD1|few|TRBJ2-1|TRBV5-1
TGCGCCAGCAGTTACGGACAGGGGCCCAATGAGCAGTTCTTC
CASSYGQGPNEQFF
>NA|NA|TRBJ2-5|TRBV6-5
TGTGCCAGCAGTTACGGTAGGACACCGACCCAAGAGACCCAGTACTTC
CASSYGRTPTQETQYF
>TRBD2|NA|TRBJ2-1|TRBV27
TGTGCCAGCAGTTCAACCGGGACTAGCTCCTACAATGAGCAGTTCTTC
CASSSTGTSSYNEQFF
>TRBD1|NA|TRBJ1-2|TRBV28
TGTGCCAGCAGTTTTCTGTTGTCCAGGGGGCTTGGCTACACCTTC
CASSFLLSRGLGYTF
>NA|NA|TRBJ2-3|TRBV6-5
TGTGCCAGCAGCCGAACTAGGGAGACAGATACGCAGTATTTT
CASSRTRETDTQYF
>NA|NA|TRBJ2-2|TRBV5-6
TGTGCCAGCAGTCGGGACACCGGGGAGCTGTTTTTT
CASSRDTGELFF
>NA|once|TRBJ2-3|TRBV3-1/TRBV3-2
TGTGCCAGCAGCCGCCGGGAGATCTTCACAGATACGCAGTATTTT
CASSRREIFTDTQYF
>TRBD1|once|TRBJ2-2|TRBV24-1
TGTGCCACCAGTGATTCCGGGACAGGGGACACCGGGGAGCTGTTTTTT
CATSDSGTGDTGELFF
>TRBD1|NA|TRBJ1-5|TRBV6-5
TGTGCCAGCAGCATACGGACAGGGGGCCTTCAGCCCCAGCATTTT
CASSIRTGGLQPQHF
>TRBD2|NA|TRBJ2-5|TRBV23-1
TGCGCCAGCAGACTCGGGAGGGACAACTACCAAGAGACCCAGTACTTC
CASRLGRDNYQETQYF
>NA|few|TRBJ2-7|TRBV2
TGTGCCAGCAGTGGGTTTCGGGACGAGCAGTACTTC
CASSGFRDEQYF
>TRBD2|NA|TRBJ2-1|TRBV30
TGTGCCTGGATTAGCGGGAACTCCAATGAGCAGTTCTTC
CAWISGNSNEQFF
>NA|NA|TRBJ2-2|TRBV27
TGTGCCAGCAGACGGCTTCCAGGGCCGAACACCGGGGAGCTGTTTTTT
CASRRLPGPNTGELFF
>TRBD1|NA|TRBJ2-7|TRBV7-8
TGTGCCAGCAGCTTACAAGGGGGCGAGGGGGAGCAGTACTTC
CASSLQGGEGEQYF
>NA|NA|TRBJ2-2|TRBV2
TGTGCCAGCGTCCGGGACACTGCCGGGGAGCTGTTTTTT
CASVRDTAGELFF
>NA|NA|TRBJ2-5|TRBV14
TGTGCCAGCAGCCAAGGCAGGACCCAGTACTTC
CASSQGRTQYF
>NA|NA|TRBJ2-1|TRBV4-3
TGCGCCAGCAGCCAAGAGCTAAACAATGAGCAGTTCTTC
CASSQELNNEQFF
>NA|NA|TRBJ2-1|TRBV6-5
TGTGCCAGCAGTTGGGGACTCGCCTACAATGAGCAGTTCTTC
CASSWGLAYNEQFF
>TRBD1|NA|TRBJ2-7|TRBV5-6
TGTGCCAGCAGCCCCGGACAGGGGTCGTCCGTCTACGAGCAGTACTTC
CASSPGQGSSVYEQYF
>NA|NA|TRBJ1-1|TRBV7-6
TGTGCCAGCAGCTCTTACAGGGAAATGAACACTGAAGCTTTCTTT
CASSSYREMNTEAFF
>NA|NA|TRBJ2-3|TRBV7-9
TGTGCCAGCACCTTAGAAGGTTCGTCAGGTACGCAGTATTTT
CASTLEGSSGTQYF